Below, 5 T cell receptor beta chains from the same sample are listed, as sequenced in a study of CD8+CD57+ T cells in acquired aplastic anemia. Patients picked for sequencing had shown CD8+CD57+ cell expansion detected by flow cytometry. Genomic DNA, the template, was used for profiling of the TCR beta VDJ and CDR3. Each CDR3 protein is one row after TCRdb ran MiXCR on the reads. The table includes 250,000 or so distinct CDR3 sequences, 45% to 50% detected once. Sequences were obtained from sorted CD4+, CD8+, or CD8+CD57+ T cells (not recorded which) from PBMCs. Receptors were obtained from a human donor with aplastic anemia.

CDR3 in amino acids: CASGRAFGSPLHF. In nucleotides, the CDR3 is TGTGCCAGCGGAAGGGCTTTTGGCTCACCCCTCCACTTT. The chain is built from TRBV27 and TRBJ1-6; D is undetermined. The CDR3 loop spans 13 amino acids. Germline V lookup: CDR1 MNHEY, CDR2 SMNVEV (reference sequence). The V end was cut by 8 bases, the J end by 10 bases, with 15 bases between.

The chain has TRBV15 and TRBJ2-5; 8 bases agree with TRBD2. The germline V gene encodes CDR1 LNHNV and CDR2 YYDKDF (reference sequence). The CDR3 is 17 amino acids. J was trimmed by 0 bases and V by 1 base; bases with no gene match: 7. CDR3 in DNA: TGTGCCACCAGCAGAGTGGGGCGGGGGGACTACCAAGAGACCCAGTACTTC. Its translation: CATSRVGRGDYQETQYF. Filled out from reference TRBV15 and TRBJ2-5, the complete variable domain reads DAMVIQNPRYQVTQFGKPVTLSCSQTLNHNVMYWYQQKSSQAPKLLFHYYDKDFNNEADTPDNFQSRRPNTSFCFLDIRSPGLGDTAMYLCATSRVGRGDYQETQYFGPGTRLLVL.

The rearrangement uses TRBV27 and TRBJ2-2; 7 bases are a match to TRBD1. The CDR3 loop spans 18 amino acids. Unmatched junction bases numbered 9, after V lost 0 bases and J lost 2 bases. In germline, CDR1 is MNHEY, CDR2 SMNVEV (reference sequence). In nucleotides, the CDR3 is TGTGCCAGCAGTTTATCGATCGGACAGGCTATAAACACCGGGGAGCTGTTTTTT. Translated: CASSLSIGQAINTGELFF.

V usage is TRBV10-3 and J usage is TRBJ1-5; tentatively, D is TRBD1 (5 bases). The CDR3 has 13 amino acids. Germline-derived CDR1 and CDR2 are ENHRY and SYGVKD. V gave up 6 bases and J gave up 4 bases, with 10 bases separating them. This chain's CDR3 is CAISRGRNQPQHF. The CDR3 DNA follows: TGTGCCATCAGCCGGGGACGTAATCAGCCCCAGCATTTT.

This clonotype was counted ten times or more. V usage is TRBV5-1 and J usage is TRBJ1-2, with 9 bases lining up with TRBD1. The CDR3 runs to 16 residues. V was pared by 0 bases and J by 6 bases, with 9 bases of the junction left unmatched. CDR1 is SGHRS, CDR2 YFSETQ, per germline. The CDR3 spells CASSLVQGAFDNGYTF. The CDR3 DNA is TGCGCCAGCAGCTTGGTACAGGGGGCTTTCGATAATGGCTACACCTTC.